These T cell receptor beta chains were read from a single sample in a study of post-analysis software for immune sequencing data. TCRdb ran MiXCR on the PCR reads and lists one entry per CDR3 protein. The table lists about 540,000 distinct CDR3 sequences, roughly 34% of them singletons. The sample taken for sequencing was blood. Every receptor here comes from a girl younger than 18 with multiple sclerosis. CDR3s include the opening cysteine and the closing phenylalanine or tryptophan. Each record gives: V gene, J gene, CDR3 length, CDR3 protein.

v_gene: TRBV7-3
j_gene: TRBJ2-5
len: 19
CDR3aa: CASSLNSGLAGGVRETQYF

v_gene: TRBV7-6
j_gene: TRBJ1-2
len: 13
CDR3aa: CASGRTEFYGYTF

v_gene: TRBV18
j_gene: TRBJ2-5
len: 11
CDR3aa: CASSEDITQYF

v_gene: TRBV27
j_gene: TRBJ2-5
len: 16
CDR3aa: CASSLSQGTPTDTQYF

v_gene: TRBV24-1
j_gene: TRBJ1-5
len: 13
CDR3aa: CATRDRSDQPQHF

v_gene: TRBV5-1
j_gene: TRBJ2-5
len: 13
CDR3aa: CASSLTEGETQYF

v_gene: TRBV5-1
j_gene: TRBJ2-7
len: 14
CDR3aa: CASSLIGSVAEQYF

v_gene: TRBV7-9
j_gene: TRBJ1-5
len: 12
CDR3aa: CASSLDNQPQHF

v_gene: TRBV20-1
j_gene: TRBJ1-4
len: 15
CDR3aa: CSARDPGATNEKLFF

v_gene: TRBV5-1
j_gene: TRBJ1-1
len: 16
CDR3aa: CASSSAAGTGTTEAFF

v_gene: TRBV12-3/TRBV12-4
j_gene: TRBJ1-1
len: 17
CDR3aa: CASSLHRGRGVDTEAFF

v_gene: TRBV7-2
j_gene: TRBJ1-5
len: 15
CDR3aa: CASSRRGQGFQPQHF

v_gene: TRBV6-5
j_gene: TRBJ1-1
len: 13
CDR3aa: CASWRSRVIEAFF

v_gene: TRBV11-1
j_gene: TRBJ2-3
len: 15
CDR3aa: CASSLDGQGTDTQYF

v_gene: TRBV7-2
j_gene: TRBJ1-5
len: 14
CDR3aa: CASSARDRNQPQHF

v_gene: TRBV5-1
j_gene: TRBJ1-2
len: 14
CDR3aa: CASSLEAGAYGYTF

v_gene: TRBV3-1
j_gene: TRBJ1-1
len: 14
CDR3aa: CASSRPGQGTEAFF

v_gene: TRBV15
j_gene: TRBJ1-4
len: 15
CDR3aa: CATGTGVPTNEKLFF

v_gene: TRBV6-1
j_gene: TRBJ1-5
len: 15
CDR3aa: CASSKLTGGLQPQHF

v_gene: TRBV5-1
j_gene: TRBJ2-3
len: 18
CDR3aa: CASSSEVAGGPSTDTQYF

v_gene: TRBV7-8
j_gene: TRBJ2-3
len: 17
CDR3aa: CASSLVRQRGGTDTQYF

v_gene: TRBV12-3/TRBV12-4
j_gene: TRBJ2-7
len: 12
CDR3aa: CASSFAGAEQYF

v_gene: TRBV6-5
j_gene: TRBJ2-7
len: 13
CDR3aa: CASSRPGHYEQYF

v_gene: TRBV4-2
j_gene: TRBJ1-6
len: 16
CDR3aa: CASSPAMSSYNSPLHF

v_gene: TRBV20-1
j_gene: TRBJ1-5
len: 15
CDR3aa: CSARRTDGGNQPQHF

v_gene: TRBV4-2
j_gene: TRBJ2-3
len: 17
CDR3aa: CASSQDLGGGYGDTQYF

v_gene: TRBV6-6
j_gene: TRBJ2-3
len: 16
CDR3aa: CASSNRGTDGTDTQYF

v_gene: TRBV10-1
j_gene: TRBJ2-1
len: 14
CDR3aa: CASSERSADNEQFF

v_gene: TRBV13
j_gene: TRBJ2-4
len: 15
CDR3aa: CASSLGGTGERIQYF

v_gene: TRBV12-3/TRBV12-4
j_gene: TRBJ2-7
len: 14
CDR3aa: CASSLGRATYEQYF

v_gene: TRBV24-1
j_gene: TRBJ1-2
len: 13
CDR3aa: CATSAGQAPGYTF

v_gene: TRBV20-1
j_gene: TRBJ2-7
len: 14
CDR3aa: CSASWGAPSYEQYF

v_gene: TRBV7-8
j_gene: TRBJ1-5
len: 15
CDR3aa: CASSGSRVGNQPQHF

v_gene: TRBV5-5
j_gene: TRBJ2-5
len: 16
CDR3aa: CASSLGYRGGRETQYF

v_gene: TRBV4-1
j_gene: TRBJ2-1
len: 17
CDR3aa: CAGSQDTTSGAYNEQFF

v_gene: TRBV9
j_gene: TRBJ2-7
len: 14
CDR3aa: CASTRELNGYEQYF

v_gene: TRBV20-1
j_gene: TRBJ2-6
len: 16
CDR3aa: CSARDRGSAGANVLTF

v_gene: TRBV28
j_gene: TRBJ2-3
len: 14
CDR3aa: CASRPGGSPDTQYF

v_gene: TRBV12-3/TRBV12-4
j_gene: TRBJ2-1
len: 15
CDR3aa: CASSNTTLLANEQFF